The rows below give T cell receptor beta chains drawn from one sample of a study of cytomegalovirus exposure and HLA in healthy donors. Profiling relied on immunoSEQ multiplex PCR, and the TCRdb table lists in-frame clones only, not all of them. The sample shows 150,000 to 200,000 clones, 80% of them seen only once. The material sequenced was PBMCs. The receptor set was obtained from a girl aged 5-17 years in good health and CMV-seropositive. CDR3s include the opening cysteine and the closing phenylalanine or tryptophan. The order of the fields is clone size, V gene, J gene, D gene, CDR3 DNA, CDR3 protein. The D gene is left open where the match is weak. Clone size is shown for a subset of rows, as once, few, many or a class of expanded clone.

once	TRBV19	TRBJ1-5	.	TGTGCCAGTAGTATACGGTCAGCCGGGAGCAATCAGCCCCAGCATTTT	CASSIRSAGSNQPQHF
.	TRBV27	TRBJ1-1	TRBD1	TGTGCCAGCAGTTCCTACAGGACAGGGAGGTCGTCTGAAGCTTTCTTT	CASSSYRTGRSSEAFF
few	TRBV4-2	TRBJ2-1	TRBD2	TGTGCCAGCAGCCAAGATCGGAGCGGGAGAAGGGGGAATGAGCAGTTCTTC	CASSQDRSGRRGNEQFF
once	TRBV6-5	TRBJ1-5	TRBD1	TGTGCCAGCAGTTACTCAAGCAGGGGGAATCAGCCCCAGCATTTT	CASSYSSRGNQPQHF
.	TRBV5-1	TRBJ2-7	.	TGCGCCAGCAGCTTGGAACAGCTCTACGAGCAGTACTTC	CASSLEQLYEQYF
.	TRBV7-6	TRBJ1-6	.	TGTGCCAGCAGCTTGACGGCTCGGGCACCCCTCCACTTT	CASSLTARAPLHF
.	TRBV30	TRBJ2-3	.	TGTGCCTGGACGGGGTCAGATACGCAGTATTTT	CAWTGSDTQYF
.	TRBV18	TRBJ2-3	.	TGTGCCAGCTCACCACCGGTTGACAGGGAGGCGCAGTATTTT	CASSPPVDREAQYF
.	TRBV9	TRBJ2-1	TRBD2	TGTGCCAGCAGCGTACGCAGCGGGAGGACTTATGAGCAGTTCTTC	CASSVRSGRTYEQFF
.	TRBV10-2	TRBJ2-1	TRBD2	TGCGCCAGCAGGACCGGGACTAGCGTCGACTCCTACAATGAGCAGTTCTTC	CASRTGTSVDSYNEQFF
.	TRBV19	TRBJ2-2	.	TGTGCCAGTAGTTTTTTAGCGAAAAACACCGGGGAGCTGTTTTTT	CASSFLAKNTGELFF
few	TRBV6-1	TRBJ1-2	.	TGTGCCAGCAGTGTAGCTAACTATGGCTACACCTTC	CASSVANYGYTF
.	TRBV6-5	TRBJ1-1	.	TGTGCCAGCATCCCCTACCTCGGTTGGAACACTGAAGCTTTCTTT	CASIPYLGWNTEAFF
.	TRBV11-3	TRBJ2-5	TRBD2	TGTGCCAGCAGCTTCGGGACTAGCGGAGAGACCCAGTACTTC	CASSFGTSGETQYF
.	TRBV2	TRBJ2-7	TRBD1	TGTGCCAGCAGCCGACAGGGCTCCTACGAGCAGTACTTC	CASSRQGSYEQYF
.	TRBV7-9	TRBJ1-2	.	TGTGCCAGCAGCTTATCGCTAGCAGGCGGGGGCTACACCTTC	CASSLSLAGGGYTF
.	TRBV9	TRBJ2-1	.	TGTGCCAGCAGCCTTCGAGGGGACTTGCTCTACAATGAGCAGTTCTTC	CASSLRGDLLYNEQFF
.	TRBV27	TRBJ2-1	.	TGTGCCAGCAGCGCCCGGGGGCGGGAGTCCTACAATGAGCAGTTCTTC	CASSARGRESYNEQFF
.	TRBV9	TRBJ1-1	.	TGTGCCAGCAGCGTAGCGGGGGTGAACACTGAAGCTTTCTTT	CASSVAGVNTEAFF
.	TRBV27	TRBJ1-4	.	TGTGCCAGCAGTTTGGGCAGGGGTTTGTCGACTAATGAAAAACTGTTTTTT	CASSLGRGLSTNEKLFF
.	TRBV6-5	TRBJ2-7	TRBD2	TGTGCCAGCAGTTACGAACTAGCGTCTCATTACGAGCAGTACTTC	CASSYELASHYEQYF
.	TRBV6-5	TRBJ2-3	.	TGTGCCAGCAGTTACTTGAGAACGCAGTATTTT	CASSYLRTQYF
.	TRBV5-1	TRBJ2-7	TRBD1	TGCGCCAGCAGCTTGGCCACCCGGACAGGGGAGAGTTACGAGCAGTACTTC	CASSLATRTGESYEQYF
.	TRBV2	TRBJ1-1	.	TGTGCCACCAGTCTAGACAGTCTACGCTCAGGGACTGAAGCTTTCTTT	CATSLDSLRSGTEAFF
.	TRBV2	TRBJ1-3	.	TGTGCCAGCAGTGGGCCCGACTTCGGAAACACCATATATTTT	CASSGPDFGNTIYF
once	TRBV27	TRBJ2-1	TRBD2	TGTGCCAGCAGGCTAGCGGGAGGCTACAATGAGCAGTTCTTC	CASRLAGGYNEQFF
.	TRBV29-1	TRBJ2-7	.	TGCAGCGTTGAAACTATCCAACTGAGCTCCTACGAGCAGTACTTC	CSVETIQLSSYEQYF
.	TRBV27	TRBJ2-7	.	TGTGCCAGCAGTTTACTTAGCGGCCCCTCCTACGAGCAGTACTTC	CASSLLSGPSYEQYF
.	TRBV6-5	TRBJ2-2	TRBD1	TGTGCCAGCACGACAGGGGAGAACACCGGGGAGCTGTTTTTT	CASTTGENTGELFF
.	TRBV6-5	TRBJ2-7	TRBD2	TGTGCCAGCAGTTACGATGAACTAGCGGCCTCCTACGAGCAGTACTTC	CASSYDELAASYEQYF
.	TRBV28	TRBJ1-1	.	TGTGCCACGACAGCCCTGGGCACTGAAGCTTTCTTT	CATTALGTEAFF
once	TRBV7-8	TRBJ2-2	TRBD2	TGTGCCAGCAGCACTTTAGCGGGAGTGATTACCGGGGAGCTGTTTTTT	CASSTLAGVITGELFF
.	TRBV11-2	TRBJ2-2	TRBD2	TGTGCCAGCAGCCTCGGACTAGCGGGACGGGGGGAGCTGTTTTTT	CASSLGLAGRGELFF
.	TRBV4-1	TRBJ2-7	TRBD2	TGCGCCAGCAGCCAAGGTTTGCGCGGGGGCTCCTACGAGCAGTACTTC	CASSQGLRGGSYEQYF
few	TRBV7-9	TRBJ2-7	TRBD2	TGTGCCAGCAGTCTAGCGGGAGGGCGGTCCTACGAGCAGTACTTC	CASSLAGGRSYEQYF
.	TRBV10-3	TRBJ2-1	TRBD2	TGTGCCATCAGTAAGAGTACTAGCGGAGCTGGGGATGAGCAGTTCTTC	CAISKSTSGAGDEQFF
.	TRBV5-4	TRBJ2-1	TRBD2	TGTGCCAGCAGCTTCCGGGGAGGGGACAATGAGCAGTTCTTC	CASSFRGGDNEQFF
.	TRBV11-2	TRBJ1-3	.	TGTGCCAGCAGCGACAGGAGCTCTGGAAACACCATATATTTT	CASSDRSSGNTIYF
.	TRBV27	TRBJ1-2	TRBD1	TGTGCCAGCAGTCCGGACAGGAACTATGGCTACACCTTC	CASSPDRNYGYTF
.	TRBV27	TRBJ2-6	.	TGTGCCAGCGCTGGGGACTGGGCCAACGTCCTGACTTTC	CASAGDWANVLTF
.	TRBV10-3	TRBJ2-5	TRBD2	TGTGCCATCGCTGGGACTAGCGGGGATGAGGAGACCCAGTACTTC	CAIAGTSGDEETQYF
.	TRBV5-5	TRBJ1-2	.	TGTGCCAGCAGCTTGGTTTCTGACTTAATCTATGGCTACACCTTC	CASSLVSDLIYGYTF
.	TRBV27	TRBJ2-1	TRBD1	TGTGCCAGCAGTTTAGTGGGGGACAGCAAATACAATGAGCAGTTCTTC	CASSLVGDSKYNEQFF